One T cell receptor (beta chain) is described in this entry. Antigen: not known. This CDR3 is 15 amino acids long. Trimming removed 5 bases from V and 4 bases from J, with 18 bases in between. CDR1 and CDR2 from the germline V gene are PRHDT and FYEKMQ (reference sequence). The data stem from a study of T cell responses to AZD1222 COVID-19 vaccine. Whole-study findings and limits: Reports say nearly half of spike-specific TCRs go after unmutated variant regions. Donors were mostly white British, more females; clonal diversity possibly underestimated. Repertoires were obtained only post-peak T cell response.

Clones were sequenced by immunoSEQ multiplex PCR, and TCRdb holds only the in-frame ones, with some missing. The sample carries some 120,000 clones, 85% to 90% recorded once. The TCR was taken from an adult in good health. The rearrangement joins TRBV13 to TRBJ2-7, with TRBD1 as a possible D gene (6 bases). The specimen comprised peripheral blood, sampled on day 0 of AZD1222 vaccination. CDR3 amino acids: CASSPRSGGIYEQYF. The CDR3 bases are TGTGCCAGCAGCCCTAGATCTGGGGGCATATACGAGCAGTACTTC.